The clone carrying this T cell receptor beta chain was detected a few times. Its antigen is currently unknown. The sample comes from a study of T cell repertoires in cytomegalovirus infection. Study as a whole: Selection of CMV epitopes for the study included recently identified HLA-C-restricted and well-studied HLA-B-restricted ones. From public TCR beta signatures came an indication of both CMV infection and matching HLA type.

TCRdb used MiXCR to reprocess the reads, holding one entry per CDR3 protein. The sample contains about 770,000 distinct CDR3 sequences, about 28% of which appear only once. Study-wide points: The study found HLA-C-restricted CMV-specific TCR beta clonotypes dominating the ex vivo response. Cumulative public TCR beta family frequency identified carriers of CMV plus the relevant HLA.

Source: cultured CD8+ T cells from PBMCs, taken from culture after CMV antigen stimulation. This clonotype was obtained from a human donor in good health (CMV status not recorded). Some clones in this sample may be carry-over from other donors' samples.

CDR3: CASSDLRVLTF. The CDR3 DNA follows: TGTGCCAGCAGTGACCTCAGGGTCCTGACTTTC. V is TRBV25-1 and J is TRBJ2-6, with D unresolved. This CDR3 has 11 amino acids. Germline CDR1 reads MGHDK; CDR2 reads SYGVNS. V lost 3 bases, J lost 13 bases, and 7 bases lay in between. Using reference TRBV25-1 and TRBJ2-6 for the parts outside the CDR3, the full variable domain is EADIYQTPRYLVIGTGKKITLECSQTMGHDKMYWYQQDPGMELHLIHYSYGVNSTEKGDLSSESTVSRIRTEHFPLTLESARPSHTSQYLCASSDLRVLTFGAGSRLTVL.